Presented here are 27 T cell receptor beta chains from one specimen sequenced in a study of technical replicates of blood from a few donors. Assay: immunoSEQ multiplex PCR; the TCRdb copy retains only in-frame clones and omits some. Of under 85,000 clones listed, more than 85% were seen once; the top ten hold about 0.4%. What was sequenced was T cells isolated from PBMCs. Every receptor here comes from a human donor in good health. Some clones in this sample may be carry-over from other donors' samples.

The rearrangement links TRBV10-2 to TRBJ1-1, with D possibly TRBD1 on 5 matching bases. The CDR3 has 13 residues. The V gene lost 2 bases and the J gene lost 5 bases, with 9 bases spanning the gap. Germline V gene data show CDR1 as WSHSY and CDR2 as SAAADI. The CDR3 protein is CASSEAGWTEAFF. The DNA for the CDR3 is TGCGCCAGCAGTGAGGCAGGGTGGACTGAAGCTTTCTTT.

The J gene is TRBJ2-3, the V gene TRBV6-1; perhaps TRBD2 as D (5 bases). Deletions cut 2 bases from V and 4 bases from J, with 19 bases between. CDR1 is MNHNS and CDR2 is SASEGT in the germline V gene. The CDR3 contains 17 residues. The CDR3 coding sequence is TGTGCCAGCAGTGAAAGGTGGAGCGGTCTTAAGGCAGATACGCAGTATTTT. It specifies CASSERWSGLKADTQYF.

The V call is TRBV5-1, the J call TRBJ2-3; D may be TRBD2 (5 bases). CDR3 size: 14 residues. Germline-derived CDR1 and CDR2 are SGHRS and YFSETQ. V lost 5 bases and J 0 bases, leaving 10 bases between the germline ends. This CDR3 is CASSLGLSTDTQYF. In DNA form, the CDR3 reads TGCGCCAGCAGTTTAGGACTCAGCACAGATACGCAGTATTTT.

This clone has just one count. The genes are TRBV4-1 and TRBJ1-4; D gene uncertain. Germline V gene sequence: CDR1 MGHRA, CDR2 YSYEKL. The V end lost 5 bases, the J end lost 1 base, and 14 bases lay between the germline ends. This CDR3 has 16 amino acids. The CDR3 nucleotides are TGCGCCAGCAGCTTCAGGATCGAACTAACTAATGAAAAACTGTTTTTT. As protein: CASSFRIELTNEKLFF.

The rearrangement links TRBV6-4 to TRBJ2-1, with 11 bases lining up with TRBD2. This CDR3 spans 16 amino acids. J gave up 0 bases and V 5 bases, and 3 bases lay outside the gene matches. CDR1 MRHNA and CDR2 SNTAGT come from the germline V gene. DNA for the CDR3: TGTGCCAGCAGTACCACTAGCGGGAGCTCCTACAATGAGCAGTTCTTC. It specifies CASSTTSGSSYNEQFF.

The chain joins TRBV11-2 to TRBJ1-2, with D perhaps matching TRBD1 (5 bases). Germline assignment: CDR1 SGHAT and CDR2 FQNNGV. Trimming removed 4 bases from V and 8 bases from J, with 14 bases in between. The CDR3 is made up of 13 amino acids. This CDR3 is CASSSEGVWGYTF. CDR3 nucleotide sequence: TGTGCCAGCAGCTCTGAAGGGGTGTGGGGCTACACCTTC. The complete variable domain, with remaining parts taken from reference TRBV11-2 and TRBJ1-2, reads EAGVAQSPRYKIIEKRQSVAFWCNPISGHATLYWYQQILGQGPKLLIQFQNNGVVDDSQLPKDRFSAERLKGVDSTLKIQPAKLEDSAVYLCASSSEGVWGYTFGSGTRLTVV.

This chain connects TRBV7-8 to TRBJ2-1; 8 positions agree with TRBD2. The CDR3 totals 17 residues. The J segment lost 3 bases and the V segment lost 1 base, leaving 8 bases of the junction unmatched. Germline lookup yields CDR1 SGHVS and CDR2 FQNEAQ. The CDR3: CASSLVSGSRVYNEQFF. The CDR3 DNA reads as TGTGCCAGCAGCTTAGTCAGCGGGAGTAGGGTCTACAATGAGCAGTTCTTC.

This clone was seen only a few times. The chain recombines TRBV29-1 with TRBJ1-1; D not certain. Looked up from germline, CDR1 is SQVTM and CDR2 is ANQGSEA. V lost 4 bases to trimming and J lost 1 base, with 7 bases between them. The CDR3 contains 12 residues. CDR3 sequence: CSVGAGNTEAFF. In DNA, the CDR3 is TGCAGCGTTGGGGCGGGGAACACTGAAGCTTTCTTT. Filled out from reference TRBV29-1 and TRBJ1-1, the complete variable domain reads SAVISQKPSRDICQRGTSLTIQCQVDSQVTMMFWYRQQPGQSLTLIATANQGSEATYESGFVIDKFPISRPNLTFSTLTVSNMSPEDSSIYLCSVGAGNTEAFFGQGTRLTVV.

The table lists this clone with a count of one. CDR3 sequence: CASSQDLSGSSYNEQFF. DNA for the CDR3: TGTGCCAGCAGCCAAGACCTTAGCGGGAGCTCCTACAATGAGCAGTTCTTC. The rearrangement joins TRBV4-2 to TRBJ2-1; 9 nucleotides line up with TRBD2. The germline CDR1 and CDR2 sequences are LGHNA and YNFKEQ. This CDR3 spans 17 amino acids. V was clipped by 0 bases and J by 0 bases; unmatched bases: 3.

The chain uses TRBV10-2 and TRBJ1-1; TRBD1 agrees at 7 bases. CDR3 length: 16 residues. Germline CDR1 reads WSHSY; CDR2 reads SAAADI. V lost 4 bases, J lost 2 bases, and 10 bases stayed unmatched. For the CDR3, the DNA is TGCGCCAGCAGTGGGACGGGGACAGTCCTTAACACTGAAGCTTTCTTT. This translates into CASSGTGTVLNTEAFF.

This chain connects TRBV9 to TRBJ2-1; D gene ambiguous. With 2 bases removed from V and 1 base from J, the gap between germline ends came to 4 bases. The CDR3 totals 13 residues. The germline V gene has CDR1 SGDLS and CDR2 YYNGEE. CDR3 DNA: TGTGCCAGCAGCGTTACATCCTACAATGAGCAGTTCTTC. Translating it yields CASSVTSYNEQFF.

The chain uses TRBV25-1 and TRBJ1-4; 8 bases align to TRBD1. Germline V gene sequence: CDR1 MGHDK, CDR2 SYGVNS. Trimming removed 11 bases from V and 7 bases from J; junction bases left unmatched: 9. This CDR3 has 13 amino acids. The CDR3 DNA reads TGTGCCTCCCAGACAGGGGTGGCTGAAAAACTGTTTTTT. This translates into CASQTGVAEKLFF. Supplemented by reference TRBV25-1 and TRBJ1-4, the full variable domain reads EADIYQTPRYLVIGTGKKITLECSQTMGHDKMYWYQQDPGMELHLIHYSYGVNSTEKGDLSSESTVSRIRTEHFPLTLESARPSHTSQYLCASQTGVAEKLFFGSGTQLSVL.

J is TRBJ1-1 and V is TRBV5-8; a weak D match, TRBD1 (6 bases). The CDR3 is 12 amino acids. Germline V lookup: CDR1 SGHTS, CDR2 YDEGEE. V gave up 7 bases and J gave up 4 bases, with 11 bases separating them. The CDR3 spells CASFGQTTEAFF. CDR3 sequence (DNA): TGTGCCAGCTTCGGACAGACCACTGAAGCTTTCTTT.

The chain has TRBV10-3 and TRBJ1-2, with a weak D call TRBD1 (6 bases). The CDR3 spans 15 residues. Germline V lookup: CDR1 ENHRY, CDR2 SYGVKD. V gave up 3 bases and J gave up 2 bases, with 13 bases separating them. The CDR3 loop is CAISDPNRENYGYTF. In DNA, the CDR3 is TGTGCCATCAGTGACCCGAACAGGGAGAACTATGGCTACACCTTC.

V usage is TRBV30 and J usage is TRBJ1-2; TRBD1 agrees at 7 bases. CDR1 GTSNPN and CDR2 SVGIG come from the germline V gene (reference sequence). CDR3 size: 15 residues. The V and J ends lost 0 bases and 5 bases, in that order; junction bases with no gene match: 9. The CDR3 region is CAWSVEGAPRYGYTF. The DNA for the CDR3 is TGTGCCTGGAGTGTAGAGGGGGCGCCTAGGTATGGCTACACCTTC. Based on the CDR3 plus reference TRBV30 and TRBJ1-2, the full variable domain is SQTIHQWPATLVQPVGSPLSLECTVEGTSNPNLYWYRQAAGRGLQLLFYSVGIGQISSEVPQNLSASRPQDRQFILSSKKLLLSDSGFYLCAWSVEGAPRYGYTFGSGTRLTVV.

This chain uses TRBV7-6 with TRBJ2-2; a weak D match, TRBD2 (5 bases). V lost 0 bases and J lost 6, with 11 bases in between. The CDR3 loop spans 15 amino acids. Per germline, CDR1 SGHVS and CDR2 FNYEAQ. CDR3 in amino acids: CASSLALSVSGELFF. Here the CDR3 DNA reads TGTGCCAGCAGCTTAGCGCTTAGCGTCTCCGGGGAGCTGTTTTTT.

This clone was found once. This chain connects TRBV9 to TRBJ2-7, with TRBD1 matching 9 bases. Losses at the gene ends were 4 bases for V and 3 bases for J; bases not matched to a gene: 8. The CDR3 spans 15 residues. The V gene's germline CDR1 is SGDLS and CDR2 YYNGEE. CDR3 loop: CASSPAGQGSYEQYF. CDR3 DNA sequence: TGTGCCAGCAGCCCAGCGGGACAGGGAAGCTACGAGCAGTACTTC.

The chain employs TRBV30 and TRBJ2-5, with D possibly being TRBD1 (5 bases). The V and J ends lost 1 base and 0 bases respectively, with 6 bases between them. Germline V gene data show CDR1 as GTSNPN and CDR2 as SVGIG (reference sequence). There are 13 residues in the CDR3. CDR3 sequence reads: CAWSAGNQETQYF. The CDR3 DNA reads TGTGCCTGGAGTGCAGGGAACCAAGAGACCCAGTACTTC.

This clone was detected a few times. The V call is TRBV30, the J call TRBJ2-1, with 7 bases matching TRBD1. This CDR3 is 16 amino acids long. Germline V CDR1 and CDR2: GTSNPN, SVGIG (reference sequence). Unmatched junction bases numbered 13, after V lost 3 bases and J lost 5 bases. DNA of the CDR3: TGTGCCTGGAGCAGCCGCTGGGACAGAGCCGACAATGAGCAGTTCTTC. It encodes CAWSSRWDRADNEQFF.

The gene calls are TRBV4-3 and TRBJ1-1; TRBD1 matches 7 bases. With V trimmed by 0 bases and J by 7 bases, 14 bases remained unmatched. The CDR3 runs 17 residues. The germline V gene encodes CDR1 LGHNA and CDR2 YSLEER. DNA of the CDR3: TGCGCCAGCAGCCAAGATCTAGGGACAGAGACTCGCCTTGAAGCTTTCTTT. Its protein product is CASSQDLGTETRLEAFF.

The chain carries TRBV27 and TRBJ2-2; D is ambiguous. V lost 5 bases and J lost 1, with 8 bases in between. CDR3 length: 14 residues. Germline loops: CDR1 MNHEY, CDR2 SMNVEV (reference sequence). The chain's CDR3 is CASSASVNTGELFF. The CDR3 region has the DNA TGTGCCAGCAGTGCGTCGGTGAACACCGGGGAGCTGTTTTTT.

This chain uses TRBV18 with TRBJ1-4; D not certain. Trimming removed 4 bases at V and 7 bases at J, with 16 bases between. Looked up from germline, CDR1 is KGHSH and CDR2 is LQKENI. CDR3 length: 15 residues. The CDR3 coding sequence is TGTGCCAGCTCACAAGGACGGGATCGGGCTGAAAAACTGTTTTTT. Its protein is CASSQGRDRAEKLFF.

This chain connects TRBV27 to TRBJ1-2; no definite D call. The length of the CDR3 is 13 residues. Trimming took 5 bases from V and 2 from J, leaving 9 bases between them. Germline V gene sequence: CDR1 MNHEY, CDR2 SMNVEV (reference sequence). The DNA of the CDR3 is TGTGCCAGCAGTAAGACAACAAACTATGGCTACACCTTC. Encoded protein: CASSKTTNYGYTF.

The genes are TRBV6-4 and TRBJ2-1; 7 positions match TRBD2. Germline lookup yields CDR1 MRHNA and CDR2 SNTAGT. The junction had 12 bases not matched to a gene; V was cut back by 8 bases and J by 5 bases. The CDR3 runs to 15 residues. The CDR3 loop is CASGLRRELDNEQFF. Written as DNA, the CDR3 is TGTGCCAGCGGATTAAGGCGGGAGCTCGACAATGAGCAGTTCTTC.

The CDR3 protein is CASSQTSGNWNEQFF. CDR3 DNA: TGTGCCAGCAGTCAAACTAGCGGGAATTGGAATGAGCAGTTCTTC. J is TRBJ2-1 and V is TRBV27, with 10 bases matching TRBD2. There are 15 residues in the CDR3. The junction had 8 bases not matched to a gene; V was cut back by 5 bases and J by 7 bases. Germline-derived CDR1 and CDR2 are MNHEY and SMNVEV (reference sequence).

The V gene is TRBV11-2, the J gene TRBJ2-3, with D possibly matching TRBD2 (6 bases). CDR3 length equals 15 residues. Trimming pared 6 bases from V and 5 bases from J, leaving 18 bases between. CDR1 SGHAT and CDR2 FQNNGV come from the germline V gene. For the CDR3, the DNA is TGTGCCAGCAGGGTCGGGGCGGGGCGGGGAGATACGCAGTATTTT. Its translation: CASRVGAGRGDTQYF.

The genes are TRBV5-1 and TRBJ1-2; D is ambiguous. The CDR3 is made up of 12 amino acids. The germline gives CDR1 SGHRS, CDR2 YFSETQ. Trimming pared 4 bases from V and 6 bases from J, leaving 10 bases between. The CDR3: CASSTDFDGYTF. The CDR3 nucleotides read TGCGCCAGCAGCACGGACTTCGATGGCTACACCTTC.